The text below deals with one T cell receptor beta chain. At one end the junction does not follow the germline gene, possibly because of a read error. The data derive from a study of blood T cell repertoires in COVID-19. In the study overall: Whether acute or convalescent, the COVID-19 samples came from the United States, Italy and Spain. The analysed material was cDNA or gDNA that came from T cells, B-cell-depleted T cells, or PBMCs.

Source study methods: Using reference gene primer amplification, nucleated cell counts were estimated. This table comes from immunoSEQ multiplex PCR, and its TCRdb copy is limited to in-frame clones, with some not included. That table gives V, J and clone size, and the DNA gave D and trimming. The data hold approximately 60,000 clones, with approximately 85% observed a single time. The CDR3 has 14 amino acids. CDR1 and CDR2 (germline): SGHNT, YYREEE (reference sequence). The sequence derives from a human donor in a cohort sampled during active COVID-19. V gene TRBV5-4 combines with J gene TRBJ2-5, with 9 positions matching TRBD1. Sequences were obtained from peripheral blood. CDR3 sequence (DNA): TGTGCCAGCAGCTCACAGGGGGCCCAAAAGACCCAGTACTTC. Protein sequence: CASSSQGAQKTQYF.